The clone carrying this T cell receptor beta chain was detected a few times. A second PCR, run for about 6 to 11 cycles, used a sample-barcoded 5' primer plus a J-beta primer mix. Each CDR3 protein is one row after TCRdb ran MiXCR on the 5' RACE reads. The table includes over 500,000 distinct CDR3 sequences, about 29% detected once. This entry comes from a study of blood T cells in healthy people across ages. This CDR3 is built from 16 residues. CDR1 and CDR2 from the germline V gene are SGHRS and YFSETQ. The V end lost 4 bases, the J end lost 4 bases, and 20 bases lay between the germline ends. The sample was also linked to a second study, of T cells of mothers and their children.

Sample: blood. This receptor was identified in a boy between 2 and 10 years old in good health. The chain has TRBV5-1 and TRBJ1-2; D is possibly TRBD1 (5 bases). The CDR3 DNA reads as TGCGCCAGCAGCGCCGGGGCAGGGCGGAATTTCTATGGCTACACCTTC. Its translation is CASSAGAGRNFYGYTF.